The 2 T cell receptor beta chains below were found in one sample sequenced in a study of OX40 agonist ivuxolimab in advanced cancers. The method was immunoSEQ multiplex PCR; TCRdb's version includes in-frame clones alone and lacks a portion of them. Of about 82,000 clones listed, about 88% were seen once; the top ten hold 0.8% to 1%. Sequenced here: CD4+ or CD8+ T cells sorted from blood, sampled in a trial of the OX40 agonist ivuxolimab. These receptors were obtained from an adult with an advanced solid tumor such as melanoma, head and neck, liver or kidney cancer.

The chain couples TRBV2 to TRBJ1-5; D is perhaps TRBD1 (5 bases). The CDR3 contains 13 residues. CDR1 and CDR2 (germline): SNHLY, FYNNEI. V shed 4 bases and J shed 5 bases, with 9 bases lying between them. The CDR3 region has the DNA TGTGCCAGCAGTGGAGGGGACGATCAGCCCCAGCATTTT. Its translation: CASSGGDDQPQHF.

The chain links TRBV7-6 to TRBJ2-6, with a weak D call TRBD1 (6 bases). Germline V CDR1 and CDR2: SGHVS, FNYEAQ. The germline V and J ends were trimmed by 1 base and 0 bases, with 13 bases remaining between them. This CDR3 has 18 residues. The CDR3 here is CASSLESGQFSGANVLTF. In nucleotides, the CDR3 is TGTGCCAGCAGCTTAGAAAGTGGACAGTTCTCTGGGGCCAACGTCCTGACTTTC.